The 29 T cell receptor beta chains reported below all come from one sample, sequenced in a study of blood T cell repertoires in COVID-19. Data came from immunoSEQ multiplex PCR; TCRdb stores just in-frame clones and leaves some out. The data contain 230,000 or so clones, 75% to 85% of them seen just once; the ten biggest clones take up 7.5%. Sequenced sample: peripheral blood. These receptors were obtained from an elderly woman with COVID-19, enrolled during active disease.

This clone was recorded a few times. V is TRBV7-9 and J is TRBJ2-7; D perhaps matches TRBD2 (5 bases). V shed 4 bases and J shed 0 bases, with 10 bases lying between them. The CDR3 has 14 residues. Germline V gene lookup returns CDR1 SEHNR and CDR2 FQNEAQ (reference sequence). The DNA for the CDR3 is TGTGCCAGCAGCTCTCCTACTAGCTCCTACGAGCAGTACTTC. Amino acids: CASSSPTSSYEQYF. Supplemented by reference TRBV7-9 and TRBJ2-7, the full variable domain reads DTGVSQNPRHKITKRGQNVTFRCDPISEHNRLYWYRQTLGQGPEFLTYFQNEAQLEKSRLLSDRFSAERPKGSFSTLEIQRTEQGDSAMYLCASSSPTSSYEQYFGPGTRLTVT.

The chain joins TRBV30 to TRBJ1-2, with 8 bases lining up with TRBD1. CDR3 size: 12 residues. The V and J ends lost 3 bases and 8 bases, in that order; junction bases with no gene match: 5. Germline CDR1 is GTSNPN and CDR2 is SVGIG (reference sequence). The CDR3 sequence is CAWSGTGWGYTF. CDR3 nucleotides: TGTGCCTGGAGCGGGACAGGCTGGGGCTACACCTTC.

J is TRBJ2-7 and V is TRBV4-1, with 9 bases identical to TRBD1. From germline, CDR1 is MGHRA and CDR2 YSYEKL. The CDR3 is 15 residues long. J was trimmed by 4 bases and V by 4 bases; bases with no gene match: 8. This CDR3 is CASSPRTGDQYEQYF. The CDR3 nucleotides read TGCGCCAGCAGCCCACGGACAGGGGATCAATACGAGCAGTACTTC.

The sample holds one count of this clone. The CDR3 region is CASTTFRGSGANVLTF. In nucleotides, the CDR3 is TGTGCCAGCACCACATTCCGGGGGTCTGGGGCCAACGTCCTGACTTTC. This chain joins TRBV28 and TRBJ2-6, with D tentatively TRBD2 (6 bases). The CDR3 consists of 16 residues. Germline V gene sequence: CDR1 MDHEN, CDR2 SYDVKM. Trimming removed 7 bases at V and 1 base at J, with 14 bases between.

DNA for the CDR3: TGTGCCAGCAGCTTAGACTTAGCGTTGAGCTCCTACGAGCAGTACTTC. Amino acid sequence: CASSLDLALSSYEQYF. This chain uses TRBV7-9 with TRBJ2-7; a possible D gene is TRBD2 (5 bases). Between the trimmed V and J ends, which lost 1 base and 0 bases, there was a span of 13 bases. Germline V gene sequence: CDR1 SEHNR, CDR2 FQNEAQ (reference sequence). The CDR3 sequence is 16 residues long.

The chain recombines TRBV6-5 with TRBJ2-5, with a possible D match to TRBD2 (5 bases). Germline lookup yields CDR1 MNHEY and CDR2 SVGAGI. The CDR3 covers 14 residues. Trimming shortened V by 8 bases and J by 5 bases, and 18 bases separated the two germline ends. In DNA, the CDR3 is TGTGCCAGCCTGCCCCGGGGTAGGAGGGAGACCCAGTACTTC. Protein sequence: CASLPRGRRETQYF.

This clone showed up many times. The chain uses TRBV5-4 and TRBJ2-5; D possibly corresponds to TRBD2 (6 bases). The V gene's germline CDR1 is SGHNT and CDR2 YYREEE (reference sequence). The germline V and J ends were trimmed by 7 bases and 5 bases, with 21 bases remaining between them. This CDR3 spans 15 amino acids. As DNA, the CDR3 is TGTGCCAGCTCTACAAGACGGGGGATAATGGAGACCCAGTACTTC. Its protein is CASSTRRGIMETQYF.

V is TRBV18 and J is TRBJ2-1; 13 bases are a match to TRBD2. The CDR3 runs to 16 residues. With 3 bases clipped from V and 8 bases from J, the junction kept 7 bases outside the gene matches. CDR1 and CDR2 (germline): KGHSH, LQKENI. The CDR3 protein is CASSPRGTSGMHEQFF. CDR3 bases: TGTGCCAGCTCACCGAGGGGGACTAGCGGGATGCATGAGCAGTTCTTC.

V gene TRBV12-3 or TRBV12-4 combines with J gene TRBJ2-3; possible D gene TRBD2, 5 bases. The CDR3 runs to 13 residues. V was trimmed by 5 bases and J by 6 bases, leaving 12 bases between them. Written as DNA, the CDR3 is TGTGCCAGCAGTCGGACTCTGCGGGATACGCAGTATTTT. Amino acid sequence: CASSRTLRDTQYF.

The CDR3 protein is CASSFQTGVGMEQYF. In DNA form, the CDR3 reads TGTGCCAGCAGCTTCCAGACGGGGGTTGGGATGGAGCAGTACTTC. The chain links TRBV7-2 to TRBJ2-7; D is possibly TRBD2 (6 bases). Looked up from germline, CDR1 is SGHTA and CDR2 is FQGNSA. The CDR3 contains 15 residues. The V end lost 3 bases, the J end lost 7 bases, and 19 bases lay between the germline ends.

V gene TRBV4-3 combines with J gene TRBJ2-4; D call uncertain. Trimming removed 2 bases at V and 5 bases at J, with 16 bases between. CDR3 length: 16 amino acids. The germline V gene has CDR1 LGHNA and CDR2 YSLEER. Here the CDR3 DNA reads TGCGCCAGCAGCCAATCCCGATCGGTTAGTGAAAACATTCAGTACTTC. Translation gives CASSQSRSVSENIQYF.

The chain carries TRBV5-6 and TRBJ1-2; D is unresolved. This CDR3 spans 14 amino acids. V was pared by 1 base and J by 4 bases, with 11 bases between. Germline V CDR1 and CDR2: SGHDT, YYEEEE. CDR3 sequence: CASSLRQAGYGYTF. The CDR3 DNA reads TGTGCCAGCAGCTTGAGGCAGGCCGGCTATGGCTACACCTTC. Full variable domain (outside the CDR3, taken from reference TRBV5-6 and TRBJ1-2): DAGVTQSPTHLIKTRGQQVTLRCSPKSGHDTVSWYQQALGQGPQFIFQYYEEEERQRGNFPDRFSGHQFPNYSSELNVNALLLGDSALYLCASSLRQAGYGYTFGSGTRLTVV.

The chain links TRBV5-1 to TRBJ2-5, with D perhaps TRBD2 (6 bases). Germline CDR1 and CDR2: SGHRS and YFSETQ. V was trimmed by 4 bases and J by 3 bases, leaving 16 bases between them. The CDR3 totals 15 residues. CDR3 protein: CASSVSGTAKETQYF. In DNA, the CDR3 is TGCGCCAGCAGCGTGTCCGGGACTGCAAAAGAGACCCAGTACTTC.

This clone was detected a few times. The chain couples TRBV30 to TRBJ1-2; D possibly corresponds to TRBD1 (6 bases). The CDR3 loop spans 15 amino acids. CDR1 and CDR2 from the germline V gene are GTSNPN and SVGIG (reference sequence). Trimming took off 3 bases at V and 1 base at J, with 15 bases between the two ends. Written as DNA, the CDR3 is TGTGCCTGGAGGCCCTGGACAGAACTTAACTATGGCTACACCTTC. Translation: CAWRPWTELNYGYTF.

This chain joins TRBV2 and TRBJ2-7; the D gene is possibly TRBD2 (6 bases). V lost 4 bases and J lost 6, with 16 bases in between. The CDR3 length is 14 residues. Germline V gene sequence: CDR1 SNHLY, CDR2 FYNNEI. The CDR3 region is CASSGGGIGGEQYF. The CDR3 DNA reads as TGTGCCAGCAGTGGGGGCGGGATTGGGGGCGAGCAGTACTTC.

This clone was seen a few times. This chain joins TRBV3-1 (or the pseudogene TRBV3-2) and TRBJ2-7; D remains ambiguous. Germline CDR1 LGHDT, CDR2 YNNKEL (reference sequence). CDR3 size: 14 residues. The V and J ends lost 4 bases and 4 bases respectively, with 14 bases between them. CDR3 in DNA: TGTGCCAGCAGCCCGGTAGACGGCGGTTACGAGCAGTACTTC. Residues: CASSPVDGGYEQYF.

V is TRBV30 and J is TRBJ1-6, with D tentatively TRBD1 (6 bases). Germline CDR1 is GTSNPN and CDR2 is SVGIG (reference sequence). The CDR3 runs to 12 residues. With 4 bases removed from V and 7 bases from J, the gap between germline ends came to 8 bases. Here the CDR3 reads CAWTGGNSPLHF. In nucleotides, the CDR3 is TGTGCCTGGACGGGGGGCAATTCACCCCTCCACTTT.

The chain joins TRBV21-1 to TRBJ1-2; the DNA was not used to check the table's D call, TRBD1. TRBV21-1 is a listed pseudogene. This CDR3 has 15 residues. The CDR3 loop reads CASSKDRDPFYGYTF. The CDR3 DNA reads TGTGCCAGCAGCAAAGACAGGGATCCCTTCTATGGCTACACCTTC.

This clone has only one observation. DNA for the CDR3: TGTGCCAGCAGCTTAGCCGGACTAGCGCGGGGGAGGGCCGGGGAGCTGTTTTTT. This encodes CASSLAGLARGRAGELFF. V gene TRBV7-2 combines with J gene TRBJ2-2, with TRBD2 matching over 9 bases. With V trimmed by 0 bases and J by 6 bases, 11 bases remained unmatched. Per germline, CDR1 SGHTA and CDR2 FQGNSA. CDR3 length equals 18 residues.

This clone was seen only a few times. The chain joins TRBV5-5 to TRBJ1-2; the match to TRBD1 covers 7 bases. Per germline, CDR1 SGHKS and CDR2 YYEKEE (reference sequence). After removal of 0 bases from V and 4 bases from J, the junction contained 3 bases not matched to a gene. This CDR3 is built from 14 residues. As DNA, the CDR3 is TGTGCCAGCAGCTTGGAGGACAGGCCCTATGGCTACACCTTC. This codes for CASSLEDRPYGYTF.

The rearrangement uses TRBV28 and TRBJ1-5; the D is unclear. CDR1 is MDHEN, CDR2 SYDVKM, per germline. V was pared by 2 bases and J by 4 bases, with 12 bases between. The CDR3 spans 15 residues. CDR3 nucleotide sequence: TGTGCCAGCAGTTTAGCACGAGGGAATAATCAGCCCCAGCATTTT. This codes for CASSLARGNNQPQHF.

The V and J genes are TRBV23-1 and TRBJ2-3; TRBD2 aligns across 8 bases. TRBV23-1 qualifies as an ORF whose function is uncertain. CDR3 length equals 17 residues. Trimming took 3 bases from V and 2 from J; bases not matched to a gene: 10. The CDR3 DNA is TGCGCCAGCAGTCAGAGGGGGTCTAGCGGGTTCACAGATACGCAGTATTTT. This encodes CASSQRGSSGFTDTQYF.

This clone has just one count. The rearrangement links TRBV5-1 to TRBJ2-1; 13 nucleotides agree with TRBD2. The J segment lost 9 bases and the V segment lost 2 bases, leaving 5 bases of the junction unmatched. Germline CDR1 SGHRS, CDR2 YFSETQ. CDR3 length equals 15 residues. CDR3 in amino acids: CASSLGTSGIAEQFF. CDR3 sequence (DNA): TGCGCCAGCAGCTTAGGGACTAGCGGGATAGCTGAGCAGTTCTTC.

CDR3 protein: CASSRGKNTEAFF. CDR3 nucleotide sequence: TGTGCCAGCAGCCGTGGCAAGAACACTGAAGCTTTCTTT. The chain is built from TRBV3-1 (or the pseudogene TRBV3-2) and TRBJ1-1; D not resolved. Germline CDR1 and CDR2: LGHDT and YNNKEL (reference sequence). The CDR3 spans 13 residues. Trimming stripped 4 bases from V and 1 base from J, with 7 bases between.

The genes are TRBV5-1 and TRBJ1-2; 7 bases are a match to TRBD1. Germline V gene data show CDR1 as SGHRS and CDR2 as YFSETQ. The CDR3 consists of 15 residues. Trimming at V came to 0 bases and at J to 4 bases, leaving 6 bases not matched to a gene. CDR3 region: CASSLDGQGGYGYTF. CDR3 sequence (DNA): TGCGCCAGCAGCTTGGATGGGCAGGGGGGCTATGGCTACACCTTC.

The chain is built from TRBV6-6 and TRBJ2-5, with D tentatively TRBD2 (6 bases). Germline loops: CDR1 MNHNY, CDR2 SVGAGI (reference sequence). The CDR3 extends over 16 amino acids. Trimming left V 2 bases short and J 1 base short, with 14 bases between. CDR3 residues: CASSYRAGLTQETQYF. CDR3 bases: TGTGCCAGCAGTTACAGAGCGGGTCTGACCCAAGAGACCCAGTACTTC.

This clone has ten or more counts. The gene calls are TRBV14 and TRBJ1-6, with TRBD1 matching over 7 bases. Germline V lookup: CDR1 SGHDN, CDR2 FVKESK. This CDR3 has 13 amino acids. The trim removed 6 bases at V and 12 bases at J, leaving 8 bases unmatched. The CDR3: CASRGTDWRPLHF. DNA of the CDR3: TGTGCCAGCAGGGGGACAGACTGGCGACCCCTCCACTTT. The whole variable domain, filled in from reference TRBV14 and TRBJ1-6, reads EAGVTQFPSHSVIEKGQTVTLRCDPISGHDNLYWYRRVMGKEIKFLLHFVKESKQDESGMPNNRFLAERTGGTYSTLKVQPAELEDSGVYFCASRGTDWRPLHFGNGTRLTVT.

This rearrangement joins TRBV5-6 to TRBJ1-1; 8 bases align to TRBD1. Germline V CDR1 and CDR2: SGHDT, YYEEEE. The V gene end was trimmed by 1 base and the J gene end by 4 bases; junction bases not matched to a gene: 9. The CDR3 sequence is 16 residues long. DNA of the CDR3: TGTGCCAGCAGCTTGTACCCGCAAACAGGGGGCACTGAAGCTTTCTTT. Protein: CASSLYPQTGGTEAFF.

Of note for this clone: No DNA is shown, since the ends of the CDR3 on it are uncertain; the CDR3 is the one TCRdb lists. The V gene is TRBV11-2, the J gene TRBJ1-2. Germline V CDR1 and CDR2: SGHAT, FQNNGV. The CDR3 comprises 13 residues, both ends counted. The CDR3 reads CASSSSGRGGYTF.